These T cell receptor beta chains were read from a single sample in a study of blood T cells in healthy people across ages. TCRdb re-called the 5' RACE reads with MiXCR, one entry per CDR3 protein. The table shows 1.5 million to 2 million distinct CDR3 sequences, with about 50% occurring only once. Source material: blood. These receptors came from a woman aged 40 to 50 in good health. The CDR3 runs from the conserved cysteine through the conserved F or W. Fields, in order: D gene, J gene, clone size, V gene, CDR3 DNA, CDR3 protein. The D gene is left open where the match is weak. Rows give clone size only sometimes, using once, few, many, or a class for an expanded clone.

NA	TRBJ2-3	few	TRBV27	TGTGCCAGCAGTTTAGAAACAGGGTCAGATACGCAGTATTTT	CASSLETGSDTQYF
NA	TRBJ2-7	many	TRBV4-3	TGCGCCAGCAGCCAAGAATCCAGGGGAGGCTACGAGCAGTACTTC	CASSQESRGGYEQYF
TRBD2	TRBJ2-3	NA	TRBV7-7	TGTGCTAGCAGCTTAGGCGGGGGGGCAAACACAGATACGCAGTATTTT	CASSLGGGANTDTQYF
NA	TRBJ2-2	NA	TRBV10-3	TGTGCCATCAGGGACAGGAACACCGGGGAGCTGTTTTTT	CAIRDRNTGELFF
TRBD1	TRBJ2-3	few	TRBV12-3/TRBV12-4	TGTGCCAGCAGCCTAGCCGGAGACAGGGCCACAGATACGCAGTATTTT	CASSLAGDRATDTQYF
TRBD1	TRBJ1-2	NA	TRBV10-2	TGCGCCAGCAGTGACCCCGGGACAGTTAACTATGGCTACACCTTC	CASSDPGTVNYGYTF
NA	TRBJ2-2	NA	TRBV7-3	TGTGCCAGCAGCTTAACCGGGGACTACACCGGGGAGCTGTTTTTT	CASSLTGDYTGELFF
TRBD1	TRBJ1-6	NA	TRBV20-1	TGCAGTGCTAGAGATAGTGGGACAGGGCTGTCACCCCTCCACTTT	CSARDSGTGLSPLHF
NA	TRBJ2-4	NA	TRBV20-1	TGCAGTGCTAGAGGGTCAGGAGGGGAAAACATTCAGTACTTC	CSARGSGGENIQYF
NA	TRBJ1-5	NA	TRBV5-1	TGCGCCGGCAGCTTTTTAGGGGATAGCAGTCAGCCCCAGCATTTT	CAGSFLGDSSQPQHF
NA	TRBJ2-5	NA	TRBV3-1	TGTGCCAGCAGCCTGTCGCGTAGAATTGAAGAGACCCAGTACTTC	CASSLSRRIEETQYF
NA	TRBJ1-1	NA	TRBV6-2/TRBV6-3	TGTGCCAGCAGTTACATGGGGCTTCGGACTGAAGCTTTCTTT	CASSYMGLRTEAFF